The entry below describes one T cell receptor (beta chain). The data originate from a study of blood T cell repertoires in COVID-19. Clones were sequenced by immunoSEQ multiplex PCR, and TCRdb holds only the in-frame ones, with some missing. The repertoire holds 170,000 or so clones, with less than 90% as singletons. The CDR3 runs 18 residues. The J segment lost 6 bases and the V segment lost 3 bases, leaving 16 bases of the junction unmatched. Germline CDR1 reads MNHEY; CDR2 reads SMNVEV (reference sequence). This chain connects TRBV27 to TRBJ2-2; 7 positions match TRBD2. The sample taken for sequencing was peripheral blood. This receptor was identified in a woman aged 70-85 years with COVID-19, enrolled during active disease. The CDR3 reads CASSFKLREGPRAGELFF. As DNA, the CDR3 is TGTGCCAGCAGTTTTAAACTAAGGGAGGGCCCTAGAGCCGGGGAGCTGTTTTTT.